The 31 T cell receptor beta chains given below trace back to one sample, sequenced in a study of shared clonotypes between healthy human individuals. Sequencing used immunoSEQ multiplex PCR; TCRdb keeps in-frame clones, though not all of them. This table holds fewer than 3 million clones, 85% to 95% found once. The sample consisted of naive CD4+ T cells from PBMCs. Subset of the sample: CD45RA+ positively selected. The source of these receptors is a man younger than 30 in good health. Some clones in this sample may be carry-over from other donors' samples.

The CDR3 bases are TGCGCCAGCAGCTTGAGTTCTGGCGGGGTTGCTTTCTTT. Its protein is CASSLSSGGVAFF. The chain has TRBV5-1 and TRBJ1-1; D ambiguous. V dropped 1 base and J dropped 11 bases, with 15 bases sitting between them. The germline gives CDR1 SGHRS, CDR2 YFSETQ. This CDR3 has 13 residues.

V gene TRBV2 combines with J gene TRBJ1-2, with D hard to call. Germline V CDR1 and CDR2: SNHLY, FYNNEI. CDR3 length: 13 amino acids. Trimming pared 1 base from V and 7 bases from J, leaving 10 bases between. CDR3 bases: TGTGCCAGCAGTGAAGAGACGCCGACTGGCTACACCTTC. Amino acids: CASSEETPTGYTF. The full variable domain, its missing parts supplied by reference TRBV2 and TRBJ1-2, is EPEVTQTPSHQVTQMGQEVILRCVPISNHLYFYWYRQILGQKVEFLVSFYNNEISEKSEIFDDQFSVERPDGSNFTLKIRSTKLEDSAMYFCASSEETPTGYTFGSGTRLTVV.

A remark on this clone: In the same sample, other DNA sequences code for this CDR3. V gene TRBV18 combines with J gene TRBJ2-7; 9 bases are shared with TRBD2. Trimming removed 6 bases from V and 7 bases from J; junction bases left unmatched: 10. Looked up from germline, CDR1 is KGHSH and CDR2 is LQKENI. This CDR3 is 14 amino acids long. The CDR3, as DNA: TGTGCCAGCTCTCCGACTAGCGGCTCGAGGGAGCAGTACTTC. It yields the protein CASSPTSGSREQYF.

The genes are TRBV28 and TRBJ2-5, with D tentatively TRBD2 (5 bases). This CDR3 region has 15 residues. Trimming removed 11 bases at V and 0 bases at J, with 19 bases between. Looked up from germline, CDR1 is MDHEN and CDR2 is SYDVKM. Here the CDR3 reads CASQVRVPYQETQYF. The CDR3 region has the DNA TGTGCCTCCCAGGTGAGGGTGCCGTACCAAGAGACCCAGTACTTC.

This clone has only a few counts. Other nucleotide sequences from this sample produce the same CDR3. CDR3 bases: TGTGCCAGCTCACCGCTGACAGGGGACACTGAAGCTTTCTTT. Encoded protein: CASSPLTGDTEAFF. This chain joins TRBV18 and TRBJ1-1; 8 bases are shared with TRBD1. Germline-derived CDR1 and CDR2 are KGHSH and LQKENI. The ends lost 3 bases at V and 3 bases at J; junction bases unmatched: 3. The CDR3 totals 14 residues. The variable domain in full, with the rest retrieved from reference TRBV18 and TRBJ1-1, is NAGVMQNPRHLVRRRGQEARLRCSPMKGHSHVYWYRQLPEEGLKFMVYLQKENIIDESGMPKERFSAEFPKEGPSILRIQQVVRGDSAAYFCASSPLTGDTEAFFGQGTRLTVV.

The chain has TRBV7-9 and TRBJ1-1; D ambiguous. V was cut by 0 bases and J by 6 bases, with 8 bases left in between. The CDR3 is 13 residues long. Germline V gives CDR1 SEHNR, CDR2 FQNEAQ (reference sequence). The DNA of the CDR3 is TGTGCCAGCAGCTTAGCAGGGCATCCTGAAGCTTTCTTT. As protein: CASSLAGHPEAFF.

Turning to this clone: Within the sample, other DNA sequences also encode this same CDR3. This rearrangement joins TRBV5-1 to TRBJ2-2, with 7 positions matching TRBD1. Unmatched junction bases numbered 1, after V lost 0 bases and J lost 2 bases. This CDR3 spans 15 amino acids. Germline V lookup: CDR1 SGHRS, CDR2 YFSETQ. For the CDR3, the DNA is TGCGCCAGCAGCTTGGCAGGGGGTAACACCGGGGAGCTGTTTTTT. As protein: CASSLAGGNTGELFF.

V and J are TRBV7-9 and TRBJ1-5, with TRBD1 matching 9 bases. Trimming removed 1 base from V and 0 bases from J; junction bases left unmatched: 1. Germline CDR1 SEHNR, CDR2 FQNEAQ (reference sequence). The CDR3 spans 16 residues. CDR3 bases: TGTGCCAGCAGCTTAGGGACAGGGGTTAGCAATCAGCCCCAGCATTTT. Its translation: CASSLGTGVSNQPQHF.

This clone is a singleton in its sample. The DNA of the CDR3 is TGTGCCAGCTCACTAGCGCTGCCCAGCTCCTACAATGAGCAGTTCTTC. The encoded protein is CASSLALPSSYNEQFF. The rearrangement links TRBV18 to TRBJ2-1, with D possibly being TRBD2 (5 bases). Germline V gene sequence: CDR1 KGHSH, CDR2 LQKENI. V was pared by 4 bases and J by 0 bases, with 13 bases between. The CDR3 runs to 16 residues. Filled out from reference TRBV18 and TRBJ2-1, the complete variable domain reads NAGVMQNPRHLVRRRGQEARLRCSPMKGHSHVYWYRQLPEEGLKFMVYLQKENIIDESGMPKERFSAEFPKEGPSILRIQQVVRGDSAAYFCASSLALPSSYNEQFFGPGTRLTVL.

This chain joins TRBV6-1 and TRBJ2-7, with 9 bases identical to TRBD2. Germline trimming cut 5 bases from V and 3 bases from J; bases unmatched to any gene: 8. The CDR3 has 15 residues. The germline gives CDR1 MNHNS, CDR2 SASEGT. The CDR3 reads CASSLRGGRDYEQYF. CDR3 DNA sequence: TGTGCCAGCAGTCTACGGGGCGGGAGGGACTACGAGCAGTACTTC.

CDR3 bases: TGTGCCAGCAGCCCCCCGGACTGGGCCGAGCAGTACTTC. It yields the protein CASSPPDWAEQYF. This sequence joins TRBV7-2 and TRBJ2-7; the D gene is possibly TRBD2 (5 bases). Germline V gives CDR1 SGHTA, CDR2 FQGNSA. V was trimmed by 5 bases and J by 6 bases, leaving 14 bases between them. CDR3 length equals 13 residues.

V is TRBV10-1 and J is TRBJ2-5; the D is unclear. This CDR3 contains 13 residues. The germline V and J ends were trimmed by 0 bases and 5 bases, with 7 bases remaining between them. The germline CDR1 and CDR2 sequences are WNHNN and SYGVQD (reference sequence). CDR3 sequence reads: CASSESPTETQYF. CDR3 coding DNA: TGCGCCAGCAGTGAGTCCCCCACGGAGACCCAGTACTTC.

The CDR3 is CASRGDWGRTDTQYF. In nucleotides, the CDR3 is TGTGCCAGCAGGGGTGATTGGGGGCGAACAGATACGCAGTATTTT. The rearrangement joins TRBV2 to TRBJ2-3; TRBD1 might be the D (6 bases). The CDR3 spans 15 residues. The V gene's germline CDR1 is SNHLY and CDR2 FYNNEI. The V end lost 6 bases, the J end lost 3 bases, and 16 bases lay between the germline ends.

V gene TRBV11-2 combines with J gene TRBJ2-3; 9 positions match TRBD2. Looked up from germline, CDR1 is SGHAT and CDR2 is FQNNGV. The trim removed 1 base at V and 0 bases at J, leaving 5 bases unmatched. The length of the CDR3 is 17 residues. The CDR3 nucleotides are TGTGCCAGCAGCTTAGTGGCCAGCGGGGGGAGCACAGATACGCAGTATTTT. Protein product: CASSLVASGGSTDTQYF.

The gene calls are TRBV15 and TRBJ1-1; D is ambiguous. There are 13 residues in the CDR3. V was shortened by 5 bases and J by 10 bases, with 17 bases between the two germline ends. The germline V gene encodes CDR1 LNHNV and CDR2 YYDKDF (reference sequence). The CDR3 region has the DNA TGTGCCACCAGCGAGAATGTGGCAACGACAGCTTTCTTT. Translating it yields CATSENVATTAFF.

This sequence joins TRBV28 and TRBJ1-4; D possibly corresponds to TRBD1 (5 bases). The CDR3 contains 13 residues. Germline V CDR1 and CDR2: MDHEN, SYDVKM. Trimming removed 8 bases from V and 5 bases from J, with 12 bases in between. CDR3 in amino acids: CASFTGTNEKLFF. CDR3 nucleotides: TGTGCCAGCTTTACCGGGACGAATGAAAAACTGTTTTTT.

The J gene is TRBJ2-3, the V gene TRBV11-3, with a tentative D call TRBD1 (7 bases). Germline V gene lookup returns CDR1 SGHNT and CDR2 YENEEA. The CDR3 has 14 amino acids. V lost 5 bases and J lost 9, with 18 bases in between. CDR3 sequence: CASSPRDSRGTQYF. CDR3 bases: TGTGCCAGCAGCCCCCGGGACTCCAGGGGGACGCAGTATTTT.

The V gene is TRBV11-3, the J gene TRBJ1-4; no firm D call. The CDR3 loop spans 18 amino acids. Germline V CDR1 and CDR2: SGHNT, YENEEA. With 3 bases removed from V and 0 bases from J, the gap between germline ends came to 17 bases. In DNA form, the CDR3 reads TGTGCCAGCAGCTTTCGGCCGGCCGTCTATGCAACTAATGAAAAACTGTTTTTT. Translating it yields CASSFRPAVYATNEKLFF.

As for this clone: This sample includes further DNA sequences coding for the same CDR3. The genes are TRBV28 and TRBJ2-3; 7 bases map to TRBD2. The CDR3 is 13 residues long. CDR1 MDHEN and CDR2 SYDVKM come from the germline V gene. V dropped 3 bases and J dropped 3; count of bases not matched to a gene: 0. DNA for the CDR3: TGTGCCAGCAGTTTGGGGGGGACAGATACGCAGTATTTT. It encodes CASSLGGTDTQYF.

This clone was counted once. In DNA form, the CDR3 reads TGTGCCAGCACCCGACTAGCGGACAATACAGATACGCAGTATTTT. This encodes CASTRLADNTDTQYF. This chain uses TRBV6-5 with TRBJ2-3; 9 nucleotides match TRBD2. Looked up from germline, CDR1 is MNHEY and CDR2 is SVGAGI. With 7 bases clipped from V and 3 bases from J, the junction kept 8 bases outside the gene matches. The CDR3 loop spans 15 amino acids.

This rearrangement joins TRBV5-1 to TRBJ2-2; D perhaps matches TRBD2 (6 bases). V lost 0 bases and J 6 bases, leaving 9 bases between the germline ends. CDR3 length: 14 residues. Germline V gene sequence: CDR1 SGHRS, CDR2 YFSETQ. The CDR3 DNA reads TGCGCCAGCAGCTTGGACGGGGAGGCCGGGGAGCTGTTTTTT. Translated: CASSLDGEAGELFF.

The chain carries TRBV9 and TRBJ1-2, with D unclear. CDR1 and CDR2 from the germline V gene are SGDLS and YYNGEE. The CDR3 covers 14 residues. Trimming stripped 3 bases from V and 4 bases from J, with 13 bases between. CDR3 coding DNA: TGTGCCAGCAGCGGAGGCCCCGGGGTCTATGGCTACACCTTC. Translated: CASSGGPGVYGYTF.

This CDR3 is CASSSTSGSYEQYF. The CDR3 bases are TGTGCCAGCAGCTCGACTAGCGGGAGCTACGAGCAGTACTTC. The J gene is TRBJ2-7, the V gene TRBV11-1, with 12 bases fitting TRBD2. The CDR3 totals 14 residues. CDR1 and CDR2 from the germline V gene are SGHAT and FQDESV (reference sequence). V lost 4 bases and J lost 3; bases outside the gene matches: 1.

This chain connects TRBV6-1 to TRBJ2-1, with 9 bases fitting TRBD1. This CDR3 comprises 15 residues. Germline-derived CDR1 and CDR2 are MNHNS and SASEGT. The V segment lost 0 bases and the J segment 4 bases; nucleotides outside the gene matches: 1. CDR3: CASSEAGTGYNEQFF. As DNA, the CDR3 is TGTGCCAGCAGTGAAGCCGGGACAGGGTACAATGAGCAGTTCTTC.

The J gene is TRBJ1-5, the V gene TRBV10-2, with 11 positions matching TRBD1. The CDR3 sequence is 14 residues long. V lost 6 bases and J lost 2; bases outside the gene matches: 0. The germline CDR1 and CDR2 sequences are WSHSY and SAAADI. CDR3 in DNA: TGCGCCAGCAGGGGACAGGGGGGCAATCAGCCCCAGCATTTT. It codes for CASRGQGGNQPQHF.

The V gene is TRBV6-5, the J gene TRBJ1-1; D possibly corresponds to TRBD1 (5 bases). The CDR3 runs 16 residues. Trimming stripped 2 bases from V and 4 bases from J, with 17 bases between. Germline loops: CDR1 MNHEY, CDR2 SVGAGI. In DNA form, the CDR3 reads TGTGCCAGCAGTTACGCACCGGGGCCGCGGCGCACTGAAGCTTTCTTT. Translated, it gives CASSYAPGPRRTEAFF.

This chain joins TRBV9 and TRBJ1-3; the D is unclear. Trimming left V 1 base short and J 4 bases short, with 12 bases between. This CDR3 has 15 residues. Per germline, CDR1 SGDLS and CDR2 YYNGEE. CDR3 nucleotide sequence: TGTGCCAGCAGCGTACACCTGGGGTACGGAAACACCATATATTTT. This codes for CASSVHLGYGNTIYF.

The chain carries TRBV28 and TRBJ1-1; 10 bases match TRBD1. V lost 5 bases, J lost 3 bases, and 9 bases stayed unmatched. CDR3 length: 16 residues. In germline, CDR1 is MDHEN, CDR2 SYDVKM. The CDR3 nucleotides are TGTGCCAGCAGTGGACCGGACAGGGGGTTTTACACTGAAGCTTTCTTT. The encoded protein is CASSGPDRGFYTEAFF.

V is TRBV5-4 and J is TRBJ2-5; possible D gene TRBD2, 7 bases. V was trimmed by 4 bases and J by 4 bases, leaving 17 bases between them. There are 15 residues in the CDR3. From germline, CDR1 is SGHNT and CDR2 YYREEE (reference sequence). This CDR3 reads CASSPGGGAGETQYF. The CDR3 nucleotides are TGTGCCAGCAGCCCGGGGGGCGGGGCAGGAGAGACCCAGTACTTC. Looking up the rest from reference TRBV5-4 and TRBJ2-5 gives the full variable domain: ETGVTQSPTHLIKTRGQQVTLRCSSQSGHNTVSWYQQALGQGPQFIFQYYREEENGRGNFPPRFSGLQFPNYSSELNVNALELDDSALYLCASSPGGGAGETQYFGPGTRLLVL.

The V call is TRBV6-5, the J call TRBJ2-3; the D is unclear. V was shortened by 0 bases and J by 0 bases, with 10 bases between the two germline ends. Germline-derived CDR1 and CDR2 are MNHEY and SVGAGI. The CDR3 consists of 16 residues. The DNA for the CDR3 is TGTGCCAGCAGTTACTCTTGGGGTACTAGCACAGATACGCAGTATTTT. Translation: CASSYSWGTSTDTQYF.

This rearrangement joins TRBV4-3 to TRBJ2-1; D remains unclear. CDR1 and CDR2 from the germline V gene are LGHNA and YSLEER. This CDR3 is built from 16 residues. V gave up 0 bases and J gave up 2 bases, with 11 bases separating them. The CDR3 nucleotides are TGCGCCAGCAGCCAAGATAAGGGCAGAGCCTACAATGAGCAGTTCTTC. Its protein product is CASSQDKGRAYNEQFF.